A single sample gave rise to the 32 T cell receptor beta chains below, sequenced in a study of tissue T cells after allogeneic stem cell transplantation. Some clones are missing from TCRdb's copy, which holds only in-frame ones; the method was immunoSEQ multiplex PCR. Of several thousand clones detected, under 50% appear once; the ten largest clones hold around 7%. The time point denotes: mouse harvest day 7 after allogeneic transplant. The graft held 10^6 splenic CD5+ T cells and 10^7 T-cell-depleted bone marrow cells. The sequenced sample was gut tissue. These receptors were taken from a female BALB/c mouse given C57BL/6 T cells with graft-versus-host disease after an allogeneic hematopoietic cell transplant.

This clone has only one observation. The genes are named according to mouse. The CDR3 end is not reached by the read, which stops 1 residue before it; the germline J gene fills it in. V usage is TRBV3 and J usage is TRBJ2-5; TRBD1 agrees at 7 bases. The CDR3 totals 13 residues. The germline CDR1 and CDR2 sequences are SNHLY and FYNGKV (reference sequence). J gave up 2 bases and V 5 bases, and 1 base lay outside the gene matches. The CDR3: CASSRDSQDTQYF. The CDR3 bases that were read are TGTGCCAGCAGCCGGGACAGCCAAGACACCCAGTAC.

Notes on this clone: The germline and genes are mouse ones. The CDR3 DNA, read in part, is TGTGCCAGCAGTTTAAGGGGGGGGCGCGATGAACAGTAC. This codes for CASSLRGGRDEQY. The full CDR3 protein is CASSLRGGRDEQYF. This rearrangement joins TRBV15 to TRBJ2-7; 8 positions agree with TRBD2. The read ends 1 residue before the CDR3 terminus; that terminus is restored from the germline J gene. In germline, CDR1 is SGHND, CDR2 FRSKSL. The CDR3 has 14 residues. J was trimmed by 5 bases and V by 2 bases; bases with no gene match: 5.

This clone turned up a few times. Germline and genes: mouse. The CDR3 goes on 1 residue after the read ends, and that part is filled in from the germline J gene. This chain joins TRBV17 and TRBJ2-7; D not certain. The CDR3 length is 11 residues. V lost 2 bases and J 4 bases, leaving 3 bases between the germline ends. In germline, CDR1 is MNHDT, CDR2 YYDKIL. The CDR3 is CASSRQYEQYF. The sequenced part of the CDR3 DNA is TGTGCTAGCAGTAGACAGTATGAACAGTAC.

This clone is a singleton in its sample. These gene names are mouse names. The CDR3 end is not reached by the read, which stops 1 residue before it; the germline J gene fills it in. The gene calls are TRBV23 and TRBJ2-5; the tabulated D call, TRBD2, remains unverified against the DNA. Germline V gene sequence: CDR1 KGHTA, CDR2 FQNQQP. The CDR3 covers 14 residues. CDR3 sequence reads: CSSSLGVNQDTQYF. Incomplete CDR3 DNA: TGCTCCAGCAGTCTGGGGGTTAACCAAGACACCCAGTAC.

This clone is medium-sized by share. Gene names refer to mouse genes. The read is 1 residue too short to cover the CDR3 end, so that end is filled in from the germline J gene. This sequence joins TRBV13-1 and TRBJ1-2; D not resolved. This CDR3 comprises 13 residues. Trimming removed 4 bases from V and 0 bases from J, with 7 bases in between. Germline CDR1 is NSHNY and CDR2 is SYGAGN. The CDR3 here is CASSSNANSDYTF. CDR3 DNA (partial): TGTGCCAGCAGTTCAAATGCAAACTCCGACTACACC.

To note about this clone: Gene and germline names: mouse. The sequenced CDR3 bases are TGTGCCAGCAGTCAACAGGGGCTCTCCTATGAACAGTAC. Translation: CASSQQGLSYEQY. The CDR3 in full is CASSQQGLSYEQYF. The chain employs TRBV26 and TRBJ2-7, with TRBD1 matching 7 bases. From the germline J gene comes the end of the CDR3, since the read stops 1 residue before it. CDR3 length: 14 amino acids. Looked up from germline, CDR1 is KGHPV and CDR2 is FQNQEV (reference sequence). The V and J ends lost 4 bases and 0 bases, in that order; junction bases with no gene match: 3.

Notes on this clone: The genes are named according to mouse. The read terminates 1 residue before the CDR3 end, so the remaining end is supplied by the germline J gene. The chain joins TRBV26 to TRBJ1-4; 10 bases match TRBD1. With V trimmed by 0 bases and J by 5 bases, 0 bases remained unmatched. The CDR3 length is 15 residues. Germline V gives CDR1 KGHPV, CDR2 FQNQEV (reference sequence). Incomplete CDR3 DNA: TGTGCCAGCAGTCTGTCGGGACAGGGGAACGAAAGATTATTT. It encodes CASSLSGQGNERLF. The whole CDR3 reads CASSLSGQGNERLFF.

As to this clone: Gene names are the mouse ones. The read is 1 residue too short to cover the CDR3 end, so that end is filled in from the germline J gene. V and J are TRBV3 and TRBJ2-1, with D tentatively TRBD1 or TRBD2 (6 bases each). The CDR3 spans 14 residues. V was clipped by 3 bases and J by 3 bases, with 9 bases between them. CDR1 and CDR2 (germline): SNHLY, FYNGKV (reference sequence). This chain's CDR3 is CASSFRGPYAEQFF. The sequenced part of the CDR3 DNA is TGTGCCAGCAGCTTCCGGGGGCCCTATGCTGAGCAGTTC.

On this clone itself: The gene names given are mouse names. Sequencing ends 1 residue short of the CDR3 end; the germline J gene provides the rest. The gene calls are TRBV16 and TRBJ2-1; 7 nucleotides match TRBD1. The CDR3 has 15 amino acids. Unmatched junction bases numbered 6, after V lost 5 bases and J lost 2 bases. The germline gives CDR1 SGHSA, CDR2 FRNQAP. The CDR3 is CASSTPGTDYAEQFF. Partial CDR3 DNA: TGTGCAAGCAGCACCCCCGGGACAGACTATGCTGAGCAGTTC.

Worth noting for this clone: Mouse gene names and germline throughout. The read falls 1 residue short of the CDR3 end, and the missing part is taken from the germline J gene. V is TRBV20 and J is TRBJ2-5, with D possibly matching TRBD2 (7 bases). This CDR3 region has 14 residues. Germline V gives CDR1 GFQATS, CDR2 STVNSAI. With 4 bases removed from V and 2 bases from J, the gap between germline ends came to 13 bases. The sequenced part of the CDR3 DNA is TGTGGTGCTATACCCTGGGGGCTCCAAGACACCCAGTAC. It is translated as CGAIPWGLQDTQY. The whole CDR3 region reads CGAIPWGLQDTQYF.

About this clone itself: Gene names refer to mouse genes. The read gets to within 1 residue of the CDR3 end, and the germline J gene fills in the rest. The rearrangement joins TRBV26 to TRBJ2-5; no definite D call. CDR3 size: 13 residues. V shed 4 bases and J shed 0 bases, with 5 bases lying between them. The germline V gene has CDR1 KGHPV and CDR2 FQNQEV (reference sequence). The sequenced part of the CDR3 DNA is TGTGCCAGCAGTCGAGACAACCAAGACACCCAGTAC. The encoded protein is CASSRDNQDTQY. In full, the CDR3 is CASSRDNQDTQYF.

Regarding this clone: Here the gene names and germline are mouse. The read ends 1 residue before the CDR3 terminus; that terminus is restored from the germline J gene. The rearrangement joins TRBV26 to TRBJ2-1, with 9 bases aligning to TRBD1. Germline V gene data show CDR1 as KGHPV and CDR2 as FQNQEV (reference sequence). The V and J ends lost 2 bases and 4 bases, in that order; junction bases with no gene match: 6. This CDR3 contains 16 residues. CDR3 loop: CASSLLGGQGYAEQFF. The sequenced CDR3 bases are TGTGCCAGCAGTCTGCTCGGGGGACAGGGATATGCTGAGCAGTTC.

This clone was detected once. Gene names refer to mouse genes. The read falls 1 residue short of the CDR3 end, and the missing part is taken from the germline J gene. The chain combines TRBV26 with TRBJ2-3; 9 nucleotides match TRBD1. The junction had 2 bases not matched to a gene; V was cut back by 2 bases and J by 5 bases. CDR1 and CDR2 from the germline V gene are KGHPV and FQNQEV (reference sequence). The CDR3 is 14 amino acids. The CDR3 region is CASSLTGGVETLYF. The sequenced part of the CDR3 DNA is TGTGCCAGCAGTCTGACAGGGGGCGTAGAAACGCTGTAT.

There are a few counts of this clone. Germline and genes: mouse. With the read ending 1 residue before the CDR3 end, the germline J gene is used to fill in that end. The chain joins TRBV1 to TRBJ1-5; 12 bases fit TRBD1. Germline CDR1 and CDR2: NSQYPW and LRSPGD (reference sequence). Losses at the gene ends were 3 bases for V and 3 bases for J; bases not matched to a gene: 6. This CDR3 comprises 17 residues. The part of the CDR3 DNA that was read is TGCACCTGCAGTGCCCGGGACAGGGGGCGAGGCAACCAGGCTCCGCTT. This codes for CTCSARDRGRGNQAPL. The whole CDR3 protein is CTCSARDRGRGNQAPLF.

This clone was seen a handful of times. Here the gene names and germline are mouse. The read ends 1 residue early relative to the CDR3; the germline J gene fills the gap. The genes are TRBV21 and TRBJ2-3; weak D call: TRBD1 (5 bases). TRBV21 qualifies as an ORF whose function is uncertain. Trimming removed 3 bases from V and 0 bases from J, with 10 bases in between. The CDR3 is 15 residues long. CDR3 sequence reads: CASSHEGSSAETLYF. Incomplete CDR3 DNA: TGTGCTAGCAGTCACGAGGGGTCTAGTGCAGAAACGCTGTAT.

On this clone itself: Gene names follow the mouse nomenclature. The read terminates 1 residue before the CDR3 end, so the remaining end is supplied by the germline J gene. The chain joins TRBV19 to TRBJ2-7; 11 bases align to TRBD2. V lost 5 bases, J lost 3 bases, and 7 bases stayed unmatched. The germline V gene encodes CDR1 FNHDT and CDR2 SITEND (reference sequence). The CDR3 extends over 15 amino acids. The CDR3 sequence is CASRTNWGGGYEQYF. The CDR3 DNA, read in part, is TGTGCCAGCAGGACCAACTGGGGGGGCGGCTATGAACAGTAC.

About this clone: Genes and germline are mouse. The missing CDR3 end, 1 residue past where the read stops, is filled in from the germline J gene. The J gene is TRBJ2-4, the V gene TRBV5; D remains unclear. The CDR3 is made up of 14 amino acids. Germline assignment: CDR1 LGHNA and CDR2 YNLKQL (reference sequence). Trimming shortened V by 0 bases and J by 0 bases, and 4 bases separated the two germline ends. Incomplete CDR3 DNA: TGTGCCAGCAGCCAAGATAGAAGTCAAAACACCTTGTAC. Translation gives CASSQDRSQNTLY. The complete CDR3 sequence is CASSQDRSQNTLYF.

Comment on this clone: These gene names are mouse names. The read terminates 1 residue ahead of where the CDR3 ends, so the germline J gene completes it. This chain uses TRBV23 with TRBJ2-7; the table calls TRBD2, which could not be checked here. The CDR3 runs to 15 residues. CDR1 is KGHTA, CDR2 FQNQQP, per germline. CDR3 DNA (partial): TGCTCCAGCAGTCCACCGGGACTGGGGGGCTATGAACAGTAC. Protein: CSSSPPGLGGYEQY. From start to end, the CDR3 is CSSSPPGLGGYEQYF.

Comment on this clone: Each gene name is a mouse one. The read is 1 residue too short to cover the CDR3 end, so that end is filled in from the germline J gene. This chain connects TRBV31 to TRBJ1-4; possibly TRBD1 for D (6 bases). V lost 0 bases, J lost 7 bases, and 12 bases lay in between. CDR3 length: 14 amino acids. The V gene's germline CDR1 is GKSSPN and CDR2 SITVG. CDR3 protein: CAWSLRGQVERLFF. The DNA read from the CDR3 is TGTGCCTGGAGTCTACGGGGGCAGGTCGAAAGATTATTT. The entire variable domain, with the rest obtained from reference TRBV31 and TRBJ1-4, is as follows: AQTIHQWPVAEIKAVGSPLSLGCTIKGKSSPNLYWYWQATGGTLQQLFYSITVGQVESVVQLNLSASRPKDDQFILSTEKLLLSHSGFYLCAWSLRGQVERLFFGHGTKLSVL.

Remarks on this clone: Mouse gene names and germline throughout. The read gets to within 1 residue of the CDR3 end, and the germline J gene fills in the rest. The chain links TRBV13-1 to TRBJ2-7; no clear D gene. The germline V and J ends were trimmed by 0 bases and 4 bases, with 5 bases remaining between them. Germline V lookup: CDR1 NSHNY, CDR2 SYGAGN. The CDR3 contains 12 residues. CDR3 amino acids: CASSDEGYEQYF. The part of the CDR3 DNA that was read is TGTGCCAGCAGTGATGAAGGGTATGAACAGTAC.

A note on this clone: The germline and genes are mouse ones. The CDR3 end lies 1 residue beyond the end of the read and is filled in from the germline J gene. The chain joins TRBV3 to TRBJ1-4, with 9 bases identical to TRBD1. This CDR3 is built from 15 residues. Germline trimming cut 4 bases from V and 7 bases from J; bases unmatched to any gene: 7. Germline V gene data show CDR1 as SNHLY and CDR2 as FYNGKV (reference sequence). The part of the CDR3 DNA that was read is TGTGCCAGCAGCTCCCGGGACAGGGAGGGCGAAAGATTATTT. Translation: CASSSRDREGERLF. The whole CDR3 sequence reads CASSSRDREGERLFF. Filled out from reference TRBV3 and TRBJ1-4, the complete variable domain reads GPKVLQIPSHQIIDMGQMVTLNCDPVSNHLYFYWYKQILGQQMEFLVNFYNGKVMEKSKLFKDQFSVERPDGSYFTLKIQPTALEDSAVYFCASSSRDREGERLFFGHGTKLSVL.

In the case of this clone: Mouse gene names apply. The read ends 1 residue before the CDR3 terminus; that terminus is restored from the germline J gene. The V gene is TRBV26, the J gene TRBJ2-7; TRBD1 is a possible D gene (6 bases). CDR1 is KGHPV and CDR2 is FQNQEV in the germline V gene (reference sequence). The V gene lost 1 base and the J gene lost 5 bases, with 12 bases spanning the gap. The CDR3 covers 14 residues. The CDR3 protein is CASSLYQGFHEQYF. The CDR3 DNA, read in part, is TGTGCCAGCAGTCTGTACCAGGGGTTCCATGAACAGTAC.

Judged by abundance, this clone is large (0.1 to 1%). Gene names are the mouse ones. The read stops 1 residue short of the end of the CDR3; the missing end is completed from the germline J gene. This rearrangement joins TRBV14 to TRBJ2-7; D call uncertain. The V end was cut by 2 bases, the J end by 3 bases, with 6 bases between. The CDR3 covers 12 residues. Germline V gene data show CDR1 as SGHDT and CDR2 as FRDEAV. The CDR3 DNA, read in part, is TGTGCCAGCAGTTTGGGATTCTATGAACAGTAC. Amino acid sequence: CASSLGFYEQY. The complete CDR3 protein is CASSLGFYEQYF. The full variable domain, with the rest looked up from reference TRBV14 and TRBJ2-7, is EAGVTQSPRYAVLQEGQAVSFWCDPISGHDTLYWYQQPRDQGPQLLVYFRDEAVIDNSQLPSDRFSAVRPKGTNSTLKIQSAKQGDTATYLCASSLGFYEQYFGPGTRLTVL.

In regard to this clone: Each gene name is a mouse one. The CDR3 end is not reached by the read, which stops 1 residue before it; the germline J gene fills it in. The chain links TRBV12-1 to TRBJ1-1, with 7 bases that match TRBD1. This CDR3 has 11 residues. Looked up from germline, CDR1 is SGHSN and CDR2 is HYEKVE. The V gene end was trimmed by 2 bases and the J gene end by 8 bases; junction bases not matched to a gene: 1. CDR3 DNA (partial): TGTGCCAGCTCTCCCAGGGGGGAAGTCTTC. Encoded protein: CASSPRGEVF. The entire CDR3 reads CASSPRGEVFF.

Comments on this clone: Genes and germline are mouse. The DNA read from the CDR3 is TGTGCCAGCAGTCTAGGGCAGGGGACCTTGTAC. Encoded protein: CASSLGQGTLY. The full-length CDR3 reads as CASSLGQGTLYF. V gene TRBV26 combines with J gene TRBJ2-4, with D possibly matching TRBD1 (6 bases). The read terminates 1 residue before the CDR3 end, so the remaining end is supplied by the germline J gene. V was clipped by 3 bases and J by 9 bases, with 10 bases between them. This CDR3 is built from 12 residues. From germline, CDR1 is KGHPV and CDR2 FQNQEV (reference sequence).

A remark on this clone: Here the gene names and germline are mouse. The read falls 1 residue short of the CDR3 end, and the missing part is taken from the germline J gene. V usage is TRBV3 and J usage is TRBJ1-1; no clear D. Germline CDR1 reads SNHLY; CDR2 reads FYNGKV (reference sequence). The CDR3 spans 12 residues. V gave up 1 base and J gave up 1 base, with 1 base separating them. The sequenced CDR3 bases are TGTGCCAGCAGCTTAGTGAACACAGAAGTCTTC. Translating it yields CASSLVNTEVF. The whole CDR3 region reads CASSLVNTEVFF.

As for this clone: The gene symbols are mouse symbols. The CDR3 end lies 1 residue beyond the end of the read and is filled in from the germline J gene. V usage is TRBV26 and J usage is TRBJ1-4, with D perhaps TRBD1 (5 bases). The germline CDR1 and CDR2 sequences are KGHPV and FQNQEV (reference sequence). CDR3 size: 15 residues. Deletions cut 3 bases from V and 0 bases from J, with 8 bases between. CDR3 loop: CASSLRGLSNERLFF. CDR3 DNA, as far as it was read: TGTGCCAGCAGTCTCCGGGGCCTTTCCAACGAAAGATTATTT.

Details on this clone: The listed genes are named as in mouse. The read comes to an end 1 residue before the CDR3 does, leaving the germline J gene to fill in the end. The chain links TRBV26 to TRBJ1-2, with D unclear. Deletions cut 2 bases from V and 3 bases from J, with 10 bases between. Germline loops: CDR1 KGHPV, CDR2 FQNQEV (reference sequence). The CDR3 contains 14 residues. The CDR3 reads CASSLKGWDSDYTF. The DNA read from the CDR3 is TGTGCCAGCAGTCTGAAAGGTTGGGACTCCGACTACACC.

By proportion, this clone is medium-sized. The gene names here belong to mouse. This CDR3 reads CASSEVGVQDTQYF. The DNA read from the CDR3 is TGTGCCAGCAGTGAAGTGGGGGTTCAAGACACCCAGTAC. The chain combines TRBV13-1 with TRBJ2-5, with a tentative D call TRBD2 (6 bases). The read terminates 1 residue ahead of where the CDR3 ends, so the germline J gene completes it. This CDR3 has 14 residues. V lost 2 bases, J lost 3 bases, and 10 bases lay in between. Per germline, CDR1 NSHNY and CDR2 SYGAGN.

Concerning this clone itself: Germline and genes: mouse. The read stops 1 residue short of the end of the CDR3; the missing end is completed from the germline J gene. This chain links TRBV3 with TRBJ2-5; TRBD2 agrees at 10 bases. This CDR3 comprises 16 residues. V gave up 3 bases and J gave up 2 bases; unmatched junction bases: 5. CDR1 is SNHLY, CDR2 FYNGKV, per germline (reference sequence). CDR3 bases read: TGTGCCAGCAGCTTCTGGGGGGGCGCGGGCCAAGACACCCAGTAC. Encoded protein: CASSFWGGAGQDTQY. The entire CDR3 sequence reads CASSFWGGAGQDTQYF.

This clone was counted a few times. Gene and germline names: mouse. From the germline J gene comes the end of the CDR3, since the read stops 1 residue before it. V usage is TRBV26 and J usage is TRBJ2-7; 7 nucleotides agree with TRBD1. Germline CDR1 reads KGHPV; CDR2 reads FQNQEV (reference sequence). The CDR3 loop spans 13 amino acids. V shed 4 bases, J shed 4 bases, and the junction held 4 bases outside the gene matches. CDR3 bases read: TGTGCCAGCAGTCCGGGACAGAAATATGAACAGTAC. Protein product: CASSPGQKYEQY. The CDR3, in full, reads CASSPGQKYEQYF.

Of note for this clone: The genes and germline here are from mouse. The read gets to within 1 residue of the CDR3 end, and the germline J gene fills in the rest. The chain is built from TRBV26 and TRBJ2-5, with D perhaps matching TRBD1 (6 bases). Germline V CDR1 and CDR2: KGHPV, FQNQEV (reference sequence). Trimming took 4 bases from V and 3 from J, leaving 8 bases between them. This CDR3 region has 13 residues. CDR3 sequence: CASSPGQQDTQYF. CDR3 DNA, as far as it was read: TGTGCCAGCAGTCCCGGACAGCAAGACACCCAGTAC.